This T cell receptor (beta chain) was documented in a study of Ad26.COV2.S vaccination and SARS-CoV-2 variants (dated by TCRdb to the early 2020s). At the level of the whole study: Donors in the vaccine arm were drawn from COV1001, a phase I-IIa trial of Ad26.COV2.S in healthy adults that was multicentre, randomized, double-blind and placebo-controlled. Ad26.COV2.S was administered intramuscularly at 5 x 10^10 or 1 x 10^11 viral particles, either as a single shot or as two shots given 56 days apart. TCRbeta repertoire sequencing was used to assess the specificity and breadth of SARS-CoV-2-reactive T cell receptors after Ad26.COV2.S vaccination. A total of 32 samples were included in the TCR-sequenced set, comprising around 20 Ad26.COV2.S vaccine recipients, 5 placebo recipients and 8 SARS-CoV-2 convalescent individuals. Trial participants were randomized into five groups of five, in which low-dose or high-dose Ad26.COV2.S was given once or twice, or placebo was given on both occasions. Throughout the experiments and outcome assessment, investigators stayed blinded to trial group allocation. The paper as a whole reports these results and caveats: Comparable non-spike TCR breadth was observed between vaccine and placebo recipients, consistent with only spike being contained in the vaccine. After vaccination, substantial breadth of spike-specific CD8+ and CD4+ T cell responses was reported. Compared with placebo recipients, Ad26.COV2.S recipients showed higher spike-specific TCR breadth (P = 0.0014). The study was not powered to compare responses between vaccine doses or regimens. It was noted by the authors that total T cell responses may have been underestimated by the TCR breadth and depth analyses.

Concerning this clone itself: Its specific antigen is unknown. No clone much larger than this one lies a single base away; base qualities are absent.

In light of the paper, this sample's treatment or condition label describes: roughly 20 received Ad26.COV2.S at low or high dose, single or two shots; 5 received placebo; per-sample allocation not given. Repertoires of vaccine and placebo recipients were sequenced from samples taken on day 63 after the first injection. Cohort 1b enrolled fewer than 30 adults aged 18-55 years at a single site in Boston, USA, between 29 July and 7 August 2020. Ad26.COV2.S consisted of a replication-incompetent adenovirus type 26 vector by which a prefusion-stabilized SARS-CoV-2 spike protein from the original Wuhan strain was expressed. TCRbeta CDR3 regions were sequenced with the immunoSEQ Assay. After extraction, genomic DNA underwent amplification by bias-controlled multiplex PCR, followed by high-throughput sequencing. Under the source paper's analysis protocol: To quantify the absolute abundance of every unique TCRbeta CDR3 region, sequences were collapsed and filtered. T cell fraction was estimated by normalizing TCRbeta template counts to usable DNA, which was measured by amplifying reference genes present in all nucleated cells. Repertoire TCRs were annotated as SARS-CoV-2-specific by exact matching of V gene, CDR3 amino acid sequence and J gene to a known reactive TCR set. The reference SARS-CoV-2 TCR set came from MIRA and was filtered for enrichment in COVID-19-positive ImmuneCODE repertoires, removing public or cross-reactive TCRs. Drawing on the MIRA antigens, annotated TCRs were analysed further at the level of specific ORF or position within ORF. Depth was the summed frequency of annotated unique rearrangements, while breadth was defined as annotated unique rearrangements over total unique productive rearrangements. Two-sided Wilcoxon rank-sum tests were applied when comparing TCR breadth between groups. TCRdb limited this immuneACCESS table to in-frame rearrangements with V and J called. A share of clones is missing; checked studies link under half to unresolved V genes, and the rest is unexplained. That table supplies the V and J calls and clone size; D and trimming were determined from the DNA. The sample has about 680,000 clones on record, 80% to 90% of them singletons. Approximately 1.5% of the sample rests with the top ten.

The V and J ends are trimmed by 4 bases and 2 bases, leaving 9 bases between them. Looking up the germline V gene yields CDR1 MGHDK and CDR2 SYGVNS. Measured from the cysteine to the phenylalanine, the CDR3 is 13 residues long. The entry retains the CDR3 DNA only, 39 bases that are in frame from base 1. This clonotype was sampled from a person between 18 and 59 years old who received the Ad26.COV2.S COVID-19 vaccine or a placebo. Sequencing was performed on peripheral blood, taken in a trial of Ad26.COV2.S vaccine versus placebo. This sequence uses TRBV25-1 and TRBJ2-7; too little of a D gene remains to name it. The CDR3 sequence is CASSGQPPYEQYF. The DNA is as follows: TGTGCCAGCAGTGGCCAGCCACCCTACGAGCAGTACTTC.